This T cell receptor beta chain was sequenced during a study of cytomegalovirus exposure and HLA in healthy donors. Study results and caveats: Equally common other TCR beta chains were less clonally expanded than HLA-associated ones, a later analysis found.

This clone was found a few times. Antigen: not known. In the PCR, 60 Vbeta and 13 Jbeta primers were used. This table comes from immunoSEQ multiplex PCR, and its TCRdb copy is limited to in-frame clones, with some not included. The sample lists over 70,000 clones; under 85% were seen once. The germline V gene encodes CDR1 MNHNY and CDR2 SVGAGI (reference sequence). The CDR3 extends over 13 amino acids. V dropped 8 bases and J dropped 3 bases, with 13 bases sitting between them. The clonotype comes from a male donor in good health and CMV-seronegative. This chain links TRBV6-6 with TRBJ1-1; D is possibly TRBD1 (5 bases). Sequencing was done on a sample of PBMCs. CDR3 in amino acids: CASWDGAHTEAFF. In DNA form, the CDR3 reads TGTGCCAGCTGGGATGGGGCCCACACTGAAGCTTTCTTT.